Listed below are T cell receptor beta chains from one sample, sequenced in a study of T cell responses to AZD1222 COVID-19 vaccine. Sequencing used immunoSEQ multiplex PCR; TCRdb keeps in-frame clones, though not all of them. Seen here are about 83,000 clones, 88% observed once, and the top ten hold under 5%. The sequences come from peripheral blood, collected on day 0 of MenACWY control vaccination. The receptors originated from an adult in good health. Both conserved end residues are part of each CDR3.

V gene | CDR3 length | CDR3 protein
TRBV28 | 16 | CASSLITGQSSMTQYF
TRBV28 | 14 | CASSLVGENTEAFF
TRBV11-2 | 17 | CASSLVATSGSSYEQYF
TRBV29-1 | 12 | CSVSDNNQPQHF
TRBV19 | 15 | CASSISVLAYNEQFF
TRBV10-3 | 11 | CAISEMETQYF
TRBV28 | 13 | CASSVSGANVLTF
TRBV6-2/TRBV6-3 | 12 | CASSRAYYGYTF
TRBV5-1 | 13 | CASSLERREKLFF
TRBV27 | 15 | CASSLSDVNTGELFF
TRBV5-4 | 15 | CASSTRDKSIYEQYF
TRBV5-1 | 14 | CASSFVTNYNEQFF
TRBV6-2/TRBV6-3 | 16 | CASRPIAGVDKNIQYF
TRBV5-8 | 17 | CASSLGLGVGYTGELFF
TRBV7-9 | 17 | CASSSSFREGNTGELFF
TRBV7-9 | 14 | CASSLVGTAYGYTF
TRBV4-3 | 15 | CASSQVTSGPGEQYF
TRBV30 | 12 | CAWSRSNYGYTF
TRBV5-1 | 17 | CASSLEGSTGFGNTIYF
TRBV19 | 11 | CASNSDRGYTF
TRBV7-9 | 14 | CASSLETGGNEQFF
TRBV4-3 | 14 | CASSQGGQGREQFF
TRBV7-6 | 16 | CASSQGLAGGSYEQYF
TRBV10-3 | 14 | CAISTRFQTGEQYF
TRBV28 | 14 | CASRPQGFGNTIYF
TRBV7-9 | 16 | CASSLLGWGTYNEQFF
TRBV19 | 12 | CASSTPAEKLFF
TRBV11-2 | 12 | CASSSGGDEQYF
TRBV5-1 | 15 | CASSLDTGTGTPAFF
TRBV11-2 | 14 | CASSALTGVYGYTF
TRBV24-1 | 14 | CATHPGGPGLPQHF
TRBV3-1/TRBV3-2 | 15 | CASSRAQGVGYGYTF
TRBV11-2 | 17 | CASSLERGTGANYGYTF
TRBV27 | 15 | CASRKLTVGNQPQHF
TRBV30 | 10 | CAWSNNEQFF
TRBV27 | 11 | CASSSQEKLFF
TRBV10-3 | 17 | CAISETGASAYNSPLHF
TRBV6-5 | 14 | CASSYGLDRHEQYF
TRBV5-1 | 15 | CASSAGPDTHYGYTF
TRBV20-1 | 15 | CSASGYSGWSYEQYF
TRBV30 | 14 | CAWRRTSTNEKLFF
TRBV18 | 14 | CASSRQGKTGELFF